This TCR beta chain is from a study of cytomegalovirus exposure and HLA in healthy donors. Turning to the study itself: The same platform was used for the 120 validation repertoires and the 600 to 850 first-cohort repertoires, a later analysis reported. Overall study findings and caveats: The study listed some 160 cytomegalovirus-associated TCR beta chains.

Method: immunoSEQ multiplex PCR; TCRdb's copy keeps in-frame clones and lacks some. This repertoire shows fewer than 90,000 clones, less than 96% found once; its top ten account for 1.6%. On this clone: Antigen: not known.

From the 120-subject validation cohort, which was separate from the approximately 670-subject first cohort, the donors were drawn. This receptor was taken from a man in his late teens or twenties in good health and CMV-seropositive. The sequenced sample was PBMCs.

The CDR3 DNA is TGTGCCAGCAGCTTAGCGCCGGACAGGGTGTATGACGAGCAGTACTTC. This codes for CASSLAPDRVYDEQYF. The rearrangement uses TRBV11-1 and TRBJ2-7, with 8 bases aligning to TRBD1. CDR1 is SGHAT, CDR2 FQDESV, per germline (reference sequence). The junction had 9 bases not matched to a gene; V was cut back by 0 bases and J by 5 bases. This CDR3 contains 16 residues.